What follows are 23 T cell receptor beta chains derived from one specimen sequenced in a study of radiation and T cells in renal cell carcinoma. The data were produced by immunoSEQ multiplex PCR, yet TCRdb's version contains in-frame clones alone and is incomplete. The sample lists approximately 150,000 clones, 65% to 90% occurring once. Indicated time point: blood 4 weeks post-SBRT, at nephrectomy. Treatment noted: 15 Gy SBRT to primary tumor, nephrectomy 4 weeks later. This specimen consisted of blood, obtained from a patient whose treatment included radiotherapy and nephrectomy. These receptors all stem from a woman in her forties or fifties with renal cell carcinoma.

The V call is TRBV5-1, the J call TRBJ2-1; no firm D call. V was shortened by 3 bases and J by 4 bases, with 20 bases between the two germline ends. The CDR3 has 17 residues. In germline, CDR1 is SGHRS, CDR2 YFSETQ. CDR3 DNA: TGCGCCAGCAGCTCTCAACCGGGCACATCGGAATACAATGAGCAGTTCTTC. Translating it yields CASSSQPGTSEYNEQFF.

V is TRBV10-3 and J is TRBJ2-7; no firm D call. V lost 0 bases, J lost 7 bases, and 13 bases lay in between. The length of the CDR3 is 14 residues. Germline loops: CDR1 ENHRY, CDR2 SYGVKD. In DNA, the CDR3 is TGTGCCATCAGTGAGTCTGTCGTAATAGGAGAGCAGTACTTC. It translates to CAISESVVIGEQYF.

The chain has TRBV7-9 and TRBJ2-3, with D perhaps matching TRBD1 (6 bases). Germline values: CDR1 SEHNR, CDR2 FQNEAQ (reference sequence). The CDR3 totals 13 residues. The germline V and J ends were trimmed by 5 bases and 6 bases, with 12 bases remaining between them. The CDR3 bases are TGTGCCAGCAGCCCAACAGGGACGGATACGCAGTATTTT. The encoded protein is CASSPTGTDTQYF. Full variable domain (outside the CDR3, taken from reference TRBV7-9 and TRBJ2-3): DTGVSQNPRHKITKRGQNVTFRCDPISEHNRLYWYRQTLGQGPEFLTYFQNEAQLEKSRLLSDRFSAERPKGSFSTLEIQRTEQGDSAMYLCASSPTGTDTQYFGPGTRLTVL.

The genes are TRBV11-2 and TRBJ2-3; a possible D gene is TRBD1 (5 bases). Germline loops: CDR1 SGHAT, CDR2 FQNNGV. V lost 5 bases and J 1 base, leaving 19 bases between the germline ends. This CDR3 is 17 amino acids long. The chain's CDR3 is CASSPRQNQVGTDTQYF. DNA of the CDR3: TGTGCCAGCAGCCCCCGACAGAACCAAGTGGGCACAGATACGCAGTATTTT.

The chain uses TRBV2 and TRBJ2-2; tentatively, D is TRBD1 or TRBD2 (5 bases each). Trimming stripped 2 bases from V and 3 bases from J, with 10 bases between. The CDR3 spans 15 residues. Germline CDR1 reads SNHLY; CDR2 reads FYNNEI. CDR3 protein: CASSELGTDTGELFF. CDR3 bases: TGTGCCAGCAGTGAACTGGGGACGGACACCGGGGAGCTGTTTTTT.

The rearrangement joins TRBV28 to TRBJ2-2; D possibly corresponds to TRBD1 (6 bases). The V end was cut by 7 bases, the J end by 3 bases, with 18 bases between. The CDR3 is 16 residues long. CDR1 is MDHEN, CDR2 SYDVKM, per germline. The CDR3 here is CASTTRGRGYTGELFF. CDR3 DNA sequence: TGTGCCAGCACCACGAGGGGCAGGGGATACACCGGGGAGCTGTTTTTT.

This clone has just one count. The chain is built from TRBV5-1 and TRBJ2-2; the match to TRBD1 covers 9 bases. This CDR3 region has 14 residues. With V trimmed by 3 bases and J by 5 bases, 2 bases remained unmatched. CDR1 and CDR2 from the germline V gene are SGHRS and YFSETQ. The CDR3 nucleotides read TGCGCCAGCAGCTCGGACAGGGGTACCGGGGAGCTGTTTTTT. Encoded protein: CASSSDRGTGELFF.

This rearrangement joins TRBV19 to TRBJ1-5; D not certain. The length of the CDR3 is 13 residues. V dropped 7 bases and J dropped 8 bases, with 15 bases sitting between them. Germline CDR1 reads LNHDA; CDR2 reads SQIVND (reference sequence). This CDR3 is CASKSVGFEPQHF. As DNA, the CDR3 is TGTGCCAGTAAAAGCGTCGGCTTCGAGCCCCAGCATTTT. Complete variable domain (other parts from reference TRBV19 and TRBJ1-5): DGGITQSPKYLFRKEGQNVTLSCEQNLNHDAMYWYRQDPGQGLRLIYYSQIVNDFQKGDIAEGYSVSREKKESFPLTVTSAQKNPTAFYLCASKSVGFEPQHFGDGTRLSIL.

The genes are TRBV4-3 and TRBJ1-2; D not certain. Germline lookup yields CDR1 LGHNA and CDR2 YSLEER. V was pared by 4 bases and J by 8 bases, with 17 bases between. This CDR3 comprises 14 residues. CDR3 residues: CASSPAGSSAGYTF. CDR3 sequence (DNA): TGCGCCAGCAGCCCCGCCGGGAGCTCCGCGGGCTACACCTTC.

V is TRBV10-3 and J is TRBJ1-1; the D is unclear. Per the germline V gene, CDR1 is ENHRY and CDR2 is SYGVKD. The V end was cut by 0 bases, the J end by 4 bases, with 15 bases between. The CDR3 contains 16 residues. CDR3 DNA sequence: TGTGCCATCAGTGAGTCCTTGGGGAATCCCAGCACTGAAGCTTTCTTT. This translates into CAISESLGNPSTEAFF.

The V gene is TRBV7-9, the J gene TRBJ1-1; 7 nucleotides match TRBD1. Germline CDR1 is SEHNR and CDR2 is FQNEAQ (reference sequence). This CDR3 region has 14 residues. V was pared by 5 bases and J by 5 bases, with 8 bases of the junction left unmatched. The DNA of the CDR3 is TGTGCCAGCAGCCCAAGACAGGGTTATACTGAAGCTTTCTTT. The encoded protein is CASSPRQGYTEAFF.

V and J are TRBV9 and TRBJ2-5; the match to TRBD2 covers 11 bases. V shed 0 bases, J shed 2 bases, and the junction held 9 bases outside the gene matches. CDR3 size: 18 residues. In germline, CDR1 is SGDLS, CDR2 YYNGEE. The DNA of the CDR3 is TGTGCCAGCAGCGTAGCACCTTCCGGGACTAGCGGTCAAGAGACCCAGTACTTC. Encoded protein: CASSVAPSGTSGQETQYF.

The J gene is TRBJ2-3, the V gene TRBV7-6; TRBD2 aligns across 14 bases. Trimming at V came to 5 bases and at J to 4 bases, leaving 5 bases not matched to a gene. This CDR3 is built from 16 residues. Looked up from germline, CDR1 is SGHVS and CDR2 is FNYEAQ. Here the CDR3 reads CASSPGTSGRSDTQYF. Written as DNA, the CDR3 is TGTGCCAGCAGCCCGGGGACTAGCGGGAGATCAGATACGCAGTATTTT.

This clone was counted only a few times. The chain joins TRBV29-1 to TRBJ1-4; D gene uncertain. The CDR3 is made up of 13 amino acids. V was shortened by 1 base and J by 8 bases, with 11 bases between the two germline ends. Germline V gene lookup returns CDR1 SQVTM and CDR2 ANQGSEA. For the CDR3, the DNA is TGCAGCGTTGAAGTACGCCGCGGGGAAAAACTGTTTTTT. Its protein is CSVEVRRGEKLFF.

V is TRBV11-2 and J is TRBJ2-7; unclear D gene. Germline CDR1 reads SGHAT; CDR2 reads FQNNGV. There are 11 residues in the CDR3. V lost 5 bases, J lost 2 bases, and 4 bases lay in between. In nucleotides, the CDR3 is TGTGCCAGCAGCAAAACCTACGAGCAGTACTTC. Translating it yields CASSKTYEQYF.

This clone occurred a few times. The rearrangement uses TRBV5-6 and TRBJ1-6; no firm D call. With 3 bases removed from V and 10 bases from J, the gap between germline ends came to 14 bases. Germline CDR1 and CDR2: SGHDT and YYEEEE. This CDR3 spans 14 amino acids. For the CDR3, the DNA is TGTGCCAGCAGCTCCACCGGGCTGGGATCACCCCTCCACTTT. This gives the protein CASSSTGLGSPLHF.

This clone was counted once. The V and J genes are TRBV11-3 and TRBJ2-1, with 7 bases lining up with TRBD1. From germline, CDR1 is SGHNT and CDR2 YENEEA. The CDR3 extends over 14 amino acids. The V and J ends lost 6 bases and 6 bases, in that order; junction bases with no gene match: 8. The CDR3 spells CASSKTGWGNEQFF. The CDR3 DNA follows: TGTGCCAGCAGTAAGACAGGGTGGGGCAATGAGCAGTTCTTC.

The gene calls are TRBV9 and TRBJ1-2, with D perhaps matching TRBD1 (5 bases). CDR3 size: 14 residues. CDR1 and CDR2 from the germline V gene are SGDLS and YYNGEE. V was clipped by 4 bases and J by 6 bases, with 16 bases between them. This CDR3 is CASSPTEPRDGYTF. In DNA, the CDR3 is TGTGCCAGCAGCCCTACAGAGCCCAGGGATGGCTACACCTTC. The whole variable domain, filled in from reference TRBV9 and TRBJ1-2, reads DSGVTQTPKHLITATGQRVTLRCSPRSGDLSVYWYQQSLDQGLQFLIQYYNGEERAKGNILERFSAQQFPDLHSELNLSSLELGDSALYFCASSPTEPRDGYTFGSGTRLTVV.

The gene calls are TRBV7-9 and TRBJ2-5; D call uncertain. In germline, CDR1 is SEHNR, CDR2 FQNEAQ (reference sequence). The V end lost 1 base, the J end lost 2 bases, and 8 bases lay between the germline ends. There are 14 residues in the CDR3. Written as DNA, the CDR3 is TGTGCCAGCAGCTTAGAATCGGCACAAGAGACCCAGTACTTC. This sequence encodes CASSLESAQETQYF.

This clone was observed once. The chain carries TRBV7-2 and TRBJ2-1, with D uncertain. Germline assignment: CDR1 SGHTA and CDR2 FQGNSA. This CDR3 is built from 14 residues. With 2 bases removed from V and 7 bases from J, the gap between germline ends came to 12 bases. The CDR3 DNA reads as TGTGCCAGCAGCTTACTTCTAGGAGATAATGAGCAGTTCTTC. This gives the protein CASSLLLGDNEQFF.

This clone was recorded once. The genes are TRBV5-1 and TRBJ2-1, with 9 bases identical to TRBD1. The length of the CDR3 is 18 residues. Germline CDR1 is SGHRS and CDR2 is YFSETQ. V gave up 0 bases and J gave up 6 bases; unmatched junction bases: 13. The CDR3 DNA reads TGCGCCAGCAGCTTGGCGACGTCCTCCGGGACAGGGAGCAATGAGCAGTTCTTC. Translation gives CASSLATSSGTGSNEQFF.

The chain employs TRBV27 and TRBJ2-4, with D perhaps TRBD1 or TRBD2 (5 bases each). There are 16 residues in the CDR3. V shed 6 bases and J shed 8 bases, with 23 bases lying between them. Germline V gene data show CDR1 as MNHEY and CDR2 as SMNVEV (reference sequence). The DNA for the CDR3 is TGTGCCAGCAGCTCACGTAGCGTCCCCGGGGCGGACATTCAGTACTTC. This sequence encodes CASSSRSVPGADIQYF.

V gene TRBV9 combines with J gene TRBJ1-1, with 11 bases lining up with TRBD1. Germline V lookup: CDR1 SGDLS, CDR2 YYNGEE. The CDR3 totals 15 residues. V lost 4 bases, J lost 1 base, and 3 bases stayed unmatched. CDR3 in amino acids: CASSPDRGPNTEAFF. CDR3 coding DNA: TGTGCCAGCAGCCCGGACAGGGGGCCGAACACTGAAGCTTTCTTT.